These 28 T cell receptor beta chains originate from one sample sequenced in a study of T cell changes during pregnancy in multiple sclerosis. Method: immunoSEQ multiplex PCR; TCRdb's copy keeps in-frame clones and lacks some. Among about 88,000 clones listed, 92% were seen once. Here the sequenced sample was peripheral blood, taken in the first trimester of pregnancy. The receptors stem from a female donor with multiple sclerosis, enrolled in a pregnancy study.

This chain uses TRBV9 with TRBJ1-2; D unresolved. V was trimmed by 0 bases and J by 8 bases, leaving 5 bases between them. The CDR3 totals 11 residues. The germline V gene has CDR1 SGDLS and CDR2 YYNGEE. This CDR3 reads CASSVGRGYTF. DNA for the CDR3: TGTGCCAGCAGCGTAGGTCGGGGCTACACCTTC.

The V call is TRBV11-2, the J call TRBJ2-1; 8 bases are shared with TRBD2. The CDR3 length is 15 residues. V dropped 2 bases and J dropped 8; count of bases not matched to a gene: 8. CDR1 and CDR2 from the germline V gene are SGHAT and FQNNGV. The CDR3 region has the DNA TGTGCCAGCAGCTTAACGAGCGGGAGTAAGGATGAGCAGTTCTTC. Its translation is CASSLTSGSKDEQFF.

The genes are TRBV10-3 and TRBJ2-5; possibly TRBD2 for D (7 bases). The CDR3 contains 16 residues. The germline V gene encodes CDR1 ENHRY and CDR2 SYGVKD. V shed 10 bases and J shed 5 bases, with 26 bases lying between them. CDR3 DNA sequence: TGTGCCACCGAAGAGGGGGGGGTTATAAGTGGTGAGACCCAGTACTTC. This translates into CATEEGGVISGETQYF.

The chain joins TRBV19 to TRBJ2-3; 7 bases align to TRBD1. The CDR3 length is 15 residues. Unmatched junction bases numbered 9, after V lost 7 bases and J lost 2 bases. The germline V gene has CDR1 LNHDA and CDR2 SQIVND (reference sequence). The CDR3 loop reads CASMPRTGITDTQYF. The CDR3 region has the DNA TGTGCCAGTATGCCCCGGACAGGAATCACAGATACGCAGTATTTT.

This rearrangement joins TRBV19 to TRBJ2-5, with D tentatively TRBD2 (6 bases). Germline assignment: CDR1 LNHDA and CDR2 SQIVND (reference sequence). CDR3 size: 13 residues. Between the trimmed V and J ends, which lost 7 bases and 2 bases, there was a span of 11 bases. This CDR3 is CASIGGGQETQYF. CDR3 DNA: TGTGCCAGTATTGGTGGAGGGCAAGAGACCCAGTACTTC.

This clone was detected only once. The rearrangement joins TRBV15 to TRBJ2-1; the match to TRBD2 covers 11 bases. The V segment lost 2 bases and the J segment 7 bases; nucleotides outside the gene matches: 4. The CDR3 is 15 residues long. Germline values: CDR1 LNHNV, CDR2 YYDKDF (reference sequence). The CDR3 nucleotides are TGTGCCACCAGCAGATCGGGACTAGCGGTAAATGAGCAGTTCTTC. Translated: CATSRSGLAVNEQFF.

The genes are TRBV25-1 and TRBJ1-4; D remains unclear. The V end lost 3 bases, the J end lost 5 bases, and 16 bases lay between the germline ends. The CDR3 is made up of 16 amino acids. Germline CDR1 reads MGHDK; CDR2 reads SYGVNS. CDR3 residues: CASSDTLQPPNEKLFF. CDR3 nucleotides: TGTGCCAGCAGTGATACCCTACAGCCCCCAAATGAAAAACTGTTTTTT.

The CDR3 coding sequence is TGCGCCAGCAGCCCCGGGACTAGCGGGATTCAGACCCAGTACTTC. Encoded protein: CASSPGTSGIQTQYF. The V call is TRBV5-1, the J call TRBJ2-5, with 13 bases identical to TRBD2. The V gene's germline CDR1 is SGHRS and CDR2 YFSETQ. CDR3 size: 15 residues. The V segment lost 4 bases and the J segment 6 bases; nucleotides outside the gene matches: 6. Full variable domain (rest looked up from reference TRBV5-1 and TRBJ2-5): KAGVTQTPRYLIKTRGQQVTLSCSPISGHRSVSWYQQTPGQGLQFLFEYFSETQRNKGNFPGRFSGRQFSNSRSEMNVSTLELGDSALYLCASSPGTSGIQTQYFGPGTRLLVL.

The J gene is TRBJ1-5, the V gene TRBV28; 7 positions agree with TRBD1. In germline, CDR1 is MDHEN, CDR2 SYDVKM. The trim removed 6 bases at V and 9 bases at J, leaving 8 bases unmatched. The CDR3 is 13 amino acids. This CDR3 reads CASSPDRIGPQHF. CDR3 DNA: TGTGCCAGCAGCCCGGACAGGATTGGGCCCCAGCATTTT.

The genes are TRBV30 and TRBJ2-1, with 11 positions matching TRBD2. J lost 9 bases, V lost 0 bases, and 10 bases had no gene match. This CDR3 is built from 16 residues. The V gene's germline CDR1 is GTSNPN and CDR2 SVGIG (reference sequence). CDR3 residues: CAWSVIAGGPSGEQFF. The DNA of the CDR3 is TGTGCCTGGAGTGTTATAGCGGGAGGGCCGAGCGGTGAGCAGTTCTTC.

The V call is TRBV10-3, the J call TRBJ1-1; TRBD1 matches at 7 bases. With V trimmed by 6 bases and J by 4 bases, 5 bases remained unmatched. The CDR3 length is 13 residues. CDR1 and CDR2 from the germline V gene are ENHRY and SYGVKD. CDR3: CAIREGATTEAFF. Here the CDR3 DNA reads TGTGCCATCAGGGAGGGGGCGACCACTGAAGCTTTCTTT.

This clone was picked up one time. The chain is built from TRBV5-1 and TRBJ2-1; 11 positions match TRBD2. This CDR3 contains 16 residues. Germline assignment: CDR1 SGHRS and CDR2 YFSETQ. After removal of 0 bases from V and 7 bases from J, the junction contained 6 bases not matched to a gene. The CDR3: CASSLVVAGGSNEQFF. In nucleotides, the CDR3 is TGCGCCAGCAGCTTGGTGGTAGCGGGAGGGAGTAATGAGCAGTTCTTC.

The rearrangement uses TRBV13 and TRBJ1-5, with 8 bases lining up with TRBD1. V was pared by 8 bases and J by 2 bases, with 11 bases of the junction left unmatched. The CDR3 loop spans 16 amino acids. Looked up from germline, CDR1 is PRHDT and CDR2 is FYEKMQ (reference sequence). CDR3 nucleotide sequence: TGTGCCAGCTCCAAAAAGGGGGGACAGGGCAATCAGCCCCAGCATTTT. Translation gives CASSKKGGQGNQPQHF.

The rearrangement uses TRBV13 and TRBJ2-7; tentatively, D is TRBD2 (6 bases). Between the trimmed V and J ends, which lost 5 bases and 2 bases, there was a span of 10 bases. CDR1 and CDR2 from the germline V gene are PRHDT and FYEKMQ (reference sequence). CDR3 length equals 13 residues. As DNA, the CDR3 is TGTGCCAGCAGCCCTCTAGCGCCCTACGAGCAGTACTTC. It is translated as CASSPLAPYEQYF.

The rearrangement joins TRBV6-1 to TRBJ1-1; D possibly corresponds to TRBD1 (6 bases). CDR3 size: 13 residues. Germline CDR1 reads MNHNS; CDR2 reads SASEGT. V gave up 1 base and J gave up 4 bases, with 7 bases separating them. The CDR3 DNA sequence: TGTGCCAGCAGTGAAGGAGGGGGCACTGAAGCTTTCTTT. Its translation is CASSEGGGTEAFF.

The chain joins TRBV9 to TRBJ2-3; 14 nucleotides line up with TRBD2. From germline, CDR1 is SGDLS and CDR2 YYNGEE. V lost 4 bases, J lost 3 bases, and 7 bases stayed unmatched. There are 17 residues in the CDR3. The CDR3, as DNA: TGTGCCAGCAGCCTCCGGACTAGCGGGAGGAGAACAGATACGCAGTATTTT. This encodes CASSLRTSGRRTDTQYF.

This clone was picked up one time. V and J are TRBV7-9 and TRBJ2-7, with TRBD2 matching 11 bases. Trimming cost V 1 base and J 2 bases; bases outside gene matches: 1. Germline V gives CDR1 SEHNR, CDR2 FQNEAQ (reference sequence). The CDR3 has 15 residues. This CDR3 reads CASSLGLAGPYEQYF. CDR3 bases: TGTGCCAGCAGCTTAGGACTAGCGGGACCCTACGAGCAGTACTTC.

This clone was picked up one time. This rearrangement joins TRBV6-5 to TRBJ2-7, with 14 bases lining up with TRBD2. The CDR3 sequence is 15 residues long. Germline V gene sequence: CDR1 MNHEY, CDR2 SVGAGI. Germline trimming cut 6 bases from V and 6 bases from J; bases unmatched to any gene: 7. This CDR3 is CASRPGLAGGFEQYF. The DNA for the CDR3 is TGTGCCAGCAGGCCAGGACTAGCGGGAGGCTTCGAGCAGTACTTC.

The CDR3: CVRSFVGGTEAFF. The CDR3 DNA sequence: TGTGTCAGAAGCTTCGTGGGGGGCACTGAAGCTTTCTTT. The V call is TRBV7-5, the J call TRBJ1-1. TRBV7-5 is marked as a pseudogene. There are 13 residues in the CDR3.

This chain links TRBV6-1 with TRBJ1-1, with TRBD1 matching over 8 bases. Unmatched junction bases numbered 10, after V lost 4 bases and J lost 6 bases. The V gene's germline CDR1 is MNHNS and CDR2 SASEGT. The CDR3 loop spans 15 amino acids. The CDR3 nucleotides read TGTGCCAGCAGTGTCGCGACAGGGGTCGTACCTGAAGCTTTCTTT. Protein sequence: CASSVATGVVPEAFF.

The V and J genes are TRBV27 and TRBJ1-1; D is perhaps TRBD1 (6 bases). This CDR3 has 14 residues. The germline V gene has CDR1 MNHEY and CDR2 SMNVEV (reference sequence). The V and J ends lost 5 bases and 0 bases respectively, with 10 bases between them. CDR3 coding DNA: TGTGCCAGCAGTACACACAGGGTGAACACTGAAGCTTTCTTT. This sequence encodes CASSTHRVNTEAFF.

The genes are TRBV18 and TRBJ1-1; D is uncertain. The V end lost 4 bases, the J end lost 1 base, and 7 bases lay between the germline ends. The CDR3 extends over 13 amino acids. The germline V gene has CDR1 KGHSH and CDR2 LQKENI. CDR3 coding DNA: TGTGCCAGCTCACTCCGCGCGAACACTGAAGCTTTCTTT. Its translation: CASSLRANTEAFF.

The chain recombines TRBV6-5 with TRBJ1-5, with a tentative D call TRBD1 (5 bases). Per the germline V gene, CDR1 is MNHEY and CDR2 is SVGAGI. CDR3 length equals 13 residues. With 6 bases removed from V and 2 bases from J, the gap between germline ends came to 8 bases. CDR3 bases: TGTGCCAGCAGCCGGGGGGGCAATCAGCCCCAGCATTTT. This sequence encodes CASSRGGNQPQHF.

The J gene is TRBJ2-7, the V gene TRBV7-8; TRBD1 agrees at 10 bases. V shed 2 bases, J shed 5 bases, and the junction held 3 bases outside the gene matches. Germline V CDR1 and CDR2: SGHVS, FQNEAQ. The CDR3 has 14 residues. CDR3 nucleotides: TGTGCCAGCAGCTTAAGGACAGGGGGTAACGAGCAGTACTTC. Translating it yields CASSLRTGGNEQYF.

CDR3: CAWSVFTLDSNEQFF. CDR3 nucleotides: TGTGCCTGGAGTGTATTTACCCTGGACAGCAATGAGCAGTTCTTC. The rearrangement links TRBV30 to TRBJ2-1, with a tentative D call TRBD1 (6 bases). CDR1 is GTSNPN and CDR2 is SVGIG in the germline V gene (reference sequence). The length of the CDR3 is 15 residues. Trimming pared 0 bases from V and 6 bases from J, leaving 15 bases between.

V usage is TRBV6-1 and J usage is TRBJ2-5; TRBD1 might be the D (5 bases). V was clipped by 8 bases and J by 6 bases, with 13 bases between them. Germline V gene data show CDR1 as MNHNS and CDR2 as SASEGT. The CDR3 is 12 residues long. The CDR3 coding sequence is TGTGCCAGCTTAGGGGTTGGCAAGACCCAGTACTTC. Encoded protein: CASLGVGKTQYF.

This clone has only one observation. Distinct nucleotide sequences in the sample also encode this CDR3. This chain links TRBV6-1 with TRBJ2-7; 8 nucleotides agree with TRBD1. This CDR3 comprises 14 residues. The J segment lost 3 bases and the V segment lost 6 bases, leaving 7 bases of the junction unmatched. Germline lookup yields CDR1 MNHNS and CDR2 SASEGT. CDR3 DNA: TGTGCCAGCAGCATACGGACAGGGAACTACGAGCAGTACTTC. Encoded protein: CASSIRTGNYEQYF.

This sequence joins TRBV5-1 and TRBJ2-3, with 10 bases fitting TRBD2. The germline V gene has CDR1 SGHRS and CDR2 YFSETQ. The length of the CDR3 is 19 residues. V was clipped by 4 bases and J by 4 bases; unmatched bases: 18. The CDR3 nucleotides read TGCGCCAGCAGCCCCCAGACTAGCGGGTTTTCAACGGGGGCAGATACGCAGTATTTT. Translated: CASSPQTSGFSTGADTQYF.